This TCR beta chain appears in the sequencing data of a study of blood T cell repertoires in COVID-19. Study-wide background: Samples came from the United States, Italy and Spain, spanning acute and convalescent COVID-19. PBMCs, B-cell-depleted T cells, or T cells were the source of the cDNA or gDNA that made up the material.

Germline CDR1 is SGHVS and CDR2 is FQNEAQ. J was trimmed by 11 bases and V by 5 bases; bases with no gene match: 6. CDR3 size: 13 residues. Methods used by the authors: Amplification from reference gene primers served as the basis for estimated nucleated cell counts. The repertoire was sequenced with immunoSEQ multiplex PCR; TCRdb's copy has only in-frame clones and lacks some. The V and J calls and clone size come from that table; D and trimming were worked out from the DNA. Of 150,000 to 200,000 clones in the sample, roughly four fifths are singletons; the top ten hold 10% to 15%. The sample taken for sequencing was peripheral blood. The clonotype comes from a man between 70 and 80 years old who had recovered from COVID-19. The gene calls are TRBV7-8 and TRBJ2-7, with TRBD2 identical over 13 bases. CDR3 loop: CASSGTSGNVKYF. The CDR3 nucleotides are TGTGCCAGCAGCGGGACTAGCGGGAATGTCAAGTACTTC.